The rows below give T cell receptor beta chains drawn from one sample of a study of blood T cells in healthy people across ages. TCRdb called the 5' RACE reads again in MiXCR, with one record for every CDR3 protein. This repertoire shows about 780,000 distinct CDR3 sequences, 20% to 30% found once; its top ten account for 2.5% to 3.5%. These records were also assigned to another study, of T cells of mothers and their children.

Sequenced material: blood. Every receptor here comes from a boy aged 10-17 years in good health. Each CDR3 is given with its conserved first and last residue. Fields, in order: clone size, V gene, J gene, D gene, CDR3 protein, CDR3 DNA. The D gene is left open where the match is weak. Expanded clones get a size class; other rows say once, few or many, or leave the size out.

abundance: few; v_gene: TRBV29-1; j_gene: TRBJ1-3; d_gene: .; CDR3aa: CSVDLGGFGNTIYF; CDR3nt: TGCAGCGTTGATCTGGGAGGGTTCGGAAACACCATATATTTT
abundance: few; v_gene: TRBV28; j_gene: TRBJ1-6; d_gene: .; CDR3aa: CASSLEQPNSPLHF; CDR3nt: TGTGCCAGCAGTTTAGAACAGCCTAATTCACCCCTCCACTTT
abundance: many; v_gene: TRBV28; j_gene: TRBJ2-2; d_gene: .; CDR3aa: CASVRQDTGELFF; CDR3nt: TGTGCCAGCGTTCGGCAGGACACCGGGGAGCTGTTTTTT
abundance: few; v_gene: TRBV18; j_gene: TRBJ2-6; d_gene: .; CDR3aa: CASSPNRGVGGANVLTF; CDR3nt: TGTGCCAGCTCACCAAATAGGGGCGTCGGTGGGGCCAACGTCCTGACTTTC
abundance: few; v_gene: TRBV2; j_gene: TRBJ2-1; d_gene: .; CDR3aa: CASRRTRNYNEQFF; CDR3nt: TGTGCCAGCAGACGGACACGGAATTACAATGAGCAGTTCTTC
abundance: .; v_gene: TRBV10-3; j_gene: TRBJ2-5; d_gene: .; CDR3aa: CAISERGKGRVF; CDR3nt: TGTGCCATCAGTGAAAGGGGGAAGGGCAGGGTCTTC
abundance: .; v_gene: TRBV12-3/TRBV12-4; j_gene: TRBJ1-2; d_gene: TRBD1; CDR3aa: CASSRRGQLPYGYTF; CDR3nt: TGTGCCAGCAGCCGACGGGGACAGCTTCCCTATGGCTACACCTTC
abundance: .; v_gene: TRBV18; j_gene: TRBJ2-7; d_gene: .; CDR3aa: CANSSVAVYEQYF; CDR3nt: TGTGCCAACTCAAGTGTAGCGGTCTACGAGCAGTACTTC
abundance: .; v_gene: TRBV7-9; j_gene: TRBJ2-3; d_gene: .; CDR3aa: CASSLTGGRSTDTQYF; CDR3nt: TGTGCCAGCAGCTTAACTGGGGGCCGCAGCACAGATACGCAGTATTTT
abundance: few; v_gene: TRBV7-2; j_gene: TRBJ2-5; d_gene: TRBD2; CDR3aa: CASSLARTSGGKGTQYF; CDR3nt: TGTGCCAGCAGCTTAGCGAGGACTAGCGGGGGGAAAGGGACCCAGTACTTC
abundance: many; v_gene: TRBV11-2; j_gene: TRBJ1-2; d_gene: TRBD1; CDR3aa: CASSSTGVYGYTF; CDR3nt: TGTGCCAGCAGCTCGACAGGGGTCTATGGCTACACCTTC